Included here is one T cell receptor (beta chain) sequence, with context. Its target is unknown. The record originates from a study of cytomegalovirus exposure and HLA in healthy donors. Turning to the study itself: HLA-typed donors were the source of approximately 86 million unique TCRs held in an early data release. General study results and limits: Because they were indistinguishable, some V segments, including TRBV6-2 and TRBV6-3, were excluded. A later analysis linked a missense DCLRE1C variant to TCR beta V- and J-gene trimming. Presence/absence analyses treated sequencing depth as roughly uniform across donors.

Both 60 Vbeta primers and 13 Jbeta primers went into the PCR. Sequencing used immunoSEQ multiplex PCR; TCRdb keeps in-frame clones, though not all of them. The sample yields over 120,000 clones, about four fifths seen once. Germline V gives CDR1 SGHKS, CDR2 YYEKEE (reference sequence). V shed 0 bases and J shed 2 bases, with 21 bases lying between them. The CDR3 has 18 residues. V gene TRBV5-5 combines with J gene TRBJ2-7, with D possibly being TRBD1 (7 bases). The receptor comes from a woman aged 18 to 35 in good health and CMV-seropositive. The sequenced sample was PBMCs. The CDR3 sequence is CASSLGPGGGTMTYEQYF. The DNA of the CDR3 is TGTGCCAGCAGCTTGGGACCAGGGGGAGGCACTATGACCTACGAGCAGTACTTC. The full variable domain, completed using reference TRBV5-5 and TRBJ2-7, is DAGVTQSPTHLIKTRGQQVTLRCSPISGHKSVSWYQQVLGQGPQFIFQYYEKEERGRGNFPDRFSARQFPNYSSELNVNALLLGDSALYLCASSLGPGGGTMTYEQYFGPGTRLTVT.